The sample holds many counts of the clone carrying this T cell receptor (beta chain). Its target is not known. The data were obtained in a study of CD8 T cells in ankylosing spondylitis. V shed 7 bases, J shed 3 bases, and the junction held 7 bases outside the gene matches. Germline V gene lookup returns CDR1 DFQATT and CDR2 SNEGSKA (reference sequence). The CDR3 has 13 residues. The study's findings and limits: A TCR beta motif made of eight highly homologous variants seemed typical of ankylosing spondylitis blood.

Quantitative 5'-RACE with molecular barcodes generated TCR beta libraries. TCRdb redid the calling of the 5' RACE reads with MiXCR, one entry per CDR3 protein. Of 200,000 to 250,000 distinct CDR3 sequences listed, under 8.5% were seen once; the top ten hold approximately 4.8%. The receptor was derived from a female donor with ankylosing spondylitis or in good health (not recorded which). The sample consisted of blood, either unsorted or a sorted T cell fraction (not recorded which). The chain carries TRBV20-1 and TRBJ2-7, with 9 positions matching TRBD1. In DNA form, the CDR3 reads TGCAGTGTTACACAGGGGGCGGGCTACGAGCAGTACTTC. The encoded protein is CSVTQGAGYEQYF.